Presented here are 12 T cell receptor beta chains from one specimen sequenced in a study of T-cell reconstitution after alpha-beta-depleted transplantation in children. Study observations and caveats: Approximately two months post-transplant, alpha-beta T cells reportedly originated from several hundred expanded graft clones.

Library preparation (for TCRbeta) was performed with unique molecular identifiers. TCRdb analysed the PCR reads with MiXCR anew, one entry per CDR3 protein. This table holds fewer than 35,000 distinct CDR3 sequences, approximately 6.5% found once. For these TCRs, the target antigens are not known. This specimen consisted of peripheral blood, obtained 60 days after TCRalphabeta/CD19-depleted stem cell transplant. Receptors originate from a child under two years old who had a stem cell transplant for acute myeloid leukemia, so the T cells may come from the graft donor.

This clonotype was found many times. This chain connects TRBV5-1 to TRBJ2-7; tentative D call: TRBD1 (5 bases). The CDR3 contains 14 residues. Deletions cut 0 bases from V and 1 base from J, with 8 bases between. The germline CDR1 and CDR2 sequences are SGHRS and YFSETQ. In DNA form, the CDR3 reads TGCGCCAGCAGCTTGGCAGGGTTTTCCTACGAGCAGTACTTC. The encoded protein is CASSLAGFSYEQYF.

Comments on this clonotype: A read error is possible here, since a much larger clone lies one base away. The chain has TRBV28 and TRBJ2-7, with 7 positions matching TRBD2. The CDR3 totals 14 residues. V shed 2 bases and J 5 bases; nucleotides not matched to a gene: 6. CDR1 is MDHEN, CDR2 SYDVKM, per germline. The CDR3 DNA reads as TGTGCCAGCAGTTTACAGCTAGCGGAGGACGAGCAGTACTTC. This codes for CASSLQLAEDEQYF.

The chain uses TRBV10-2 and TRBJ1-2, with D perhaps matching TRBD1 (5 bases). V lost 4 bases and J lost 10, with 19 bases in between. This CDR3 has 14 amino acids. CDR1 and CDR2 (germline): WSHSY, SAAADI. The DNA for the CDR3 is TGCGCCAGCAGTGCTCTGGACGGGGGGGATGTCTACACCTTC. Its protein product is CASSALDGGDVYTF.

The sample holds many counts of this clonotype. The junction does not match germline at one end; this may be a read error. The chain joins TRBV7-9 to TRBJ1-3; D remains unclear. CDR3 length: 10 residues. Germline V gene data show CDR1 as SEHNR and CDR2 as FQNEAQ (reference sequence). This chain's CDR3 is CASSWRHLNF. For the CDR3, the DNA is TGTGCCAGCAGCTGGAGGCACTTGAATTTT.

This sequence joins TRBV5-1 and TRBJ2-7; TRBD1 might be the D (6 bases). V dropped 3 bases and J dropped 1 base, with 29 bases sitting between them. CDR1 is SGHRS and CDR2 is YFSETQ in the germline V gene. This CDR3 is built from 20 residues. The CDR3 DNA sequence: TGCGCCAGCAGCTCTCTAATCCCCAGGGGCCCCGCCTGGAGGTCCTACGAGCAGTACTTC. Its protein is CASSSLIPRGPAWRSYEQYF.

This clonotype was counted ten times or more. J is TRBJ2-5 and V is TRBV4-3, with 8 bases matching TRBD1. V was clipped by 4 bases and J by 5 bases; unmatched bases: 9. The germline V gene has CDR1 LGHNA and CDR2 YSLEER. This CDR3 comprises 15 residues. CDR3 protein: CASSPRQGLTETQYF. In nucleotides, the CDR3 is TGCGCCAGCAGCCCCCGACAGGGGTTAACGGAGACCCAGTACTTC.

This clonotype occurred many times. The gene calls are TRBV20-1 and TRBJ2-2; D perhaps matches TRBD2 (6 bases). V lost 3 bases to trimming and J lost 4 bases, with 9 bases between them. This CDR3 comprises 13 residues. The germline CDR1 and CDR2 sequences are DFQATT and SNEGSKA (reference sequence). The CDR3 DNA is TGCAGTGCTAGCGGGAGAGGCACCGGGGAGCTGTTTTTT. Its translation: CSASGRGTGELFF.

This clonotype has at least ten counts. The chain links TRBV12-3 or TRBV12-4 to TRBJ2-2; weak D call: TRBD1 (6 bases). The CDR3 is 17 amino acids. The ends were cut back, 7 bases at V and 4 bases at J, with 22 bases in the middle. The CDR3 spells CASTPGDTLVITGELFF. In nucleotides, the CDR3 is TGTGCCAGCACCCCAGGGGACACCTTAGTGATCACCGGGGAGCTGTTTTTT.

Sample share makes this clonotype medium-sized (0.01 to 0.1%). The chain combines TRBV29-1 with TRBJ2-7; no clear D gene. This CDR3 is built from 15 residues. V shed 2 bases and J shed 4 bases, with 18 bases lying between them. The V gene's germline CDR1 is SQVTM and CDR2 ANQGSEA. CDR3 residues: CSVEMASLIKYEQYF. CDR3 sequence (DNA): TGCAGCGTTGAAATGGCCAGCTTGATTAAATACGAGCAGTACTTC.

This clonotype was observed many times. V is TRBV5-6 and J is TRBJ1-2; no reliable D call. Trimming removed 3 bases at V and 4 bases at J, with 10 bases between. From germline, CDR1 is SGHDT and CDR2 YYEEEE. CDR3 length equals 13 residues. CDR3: CASSSAISYGYTF. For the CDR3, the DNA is TGTGCCAGCAGCTCGGCTATTTCCTATGGCTACACCTTC.

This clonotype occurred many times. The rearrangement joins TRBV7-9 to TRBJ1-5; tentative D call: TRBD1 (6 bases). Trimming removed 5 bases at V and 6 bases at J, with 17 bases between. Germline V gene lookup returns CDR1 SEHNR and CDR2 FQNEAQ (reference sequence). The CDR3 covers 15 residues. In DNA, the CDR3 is TGTGCCAGCAGCCCCGAGGTGGGGGGCGGTCAGCCCCAGCATTTT. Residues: CASSPEVGGGQPQHF.

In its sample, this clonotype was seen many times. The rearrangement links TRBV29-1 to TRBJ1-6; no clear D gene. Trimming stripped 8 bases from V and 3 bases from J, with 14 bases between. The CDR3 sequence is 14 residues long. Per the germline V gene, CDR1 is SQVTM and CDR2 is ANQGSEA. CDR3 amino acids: CSSSPYCYNSPLHF. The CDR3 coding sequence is TGCAGCTCCTCACCCTACTGCTATAATTCACCCCTCCACTTT.